This T cell receptor (beta chain) was retrieved from a study of Graves' ophthalmopathy and Graves' hyperthyroidism. This clonotype was recorded many times. The authors amplified TCR beta CDR3 regions from RNA transcripts. HTBI primers were employed in first-round RT-PCR, then a second-round multiplex PCR followed. One entry per CDR3 protein results from TCRdb running MiXCR on the multiplex PCR reads. Here the sample spans roughly 700,000 distinct CDR3 sequences, approximately 40% being singletons. The ends were cut back, 0 bases at V and 0 bases at J, with 10 bases in the middle. The CDR3 covers 17 residues. Germline CDR1 is SGDLS and CDR2 is YYNGEE.

Sequencing input: peripheral blood. The clonotype was recovered from an adult man with Graves' ophthalmopathy. This chain uses TRBV9 with TRBJ2-6; D not resolved. The CDR3 DNA follows: TGTGCCAGCAGCGTAGCACAGTACAGCTCTGGGGCCAACGTCCTGACTTTC. This encodes CASSVAQYSSGANVLTF.